This T cell receptor (beta chain) is from a study of cytomegalovirus exposure and HLA in healthy donors. Turning to the study itself: Earlier work reported 100 million or so unique TCR beta sequences from about 190 million T cells. Study observations and caveats: Previously analyzed data showed that most TCR beta V segments were productive at a frequency of about 90% or about 30%. Reports showed the classifier diagnosing cytomegalovirus status with high specificity and sensitivity.

Comment on this clone: Its antigen remains unidentified.

CDR1 is MNHNY, CDR2 SVGAGI, per germline (reference sequence). The CDR3 has 15 residues. The V and J ends lost 7 bases and 4 bases, in that order; junction bases with no gene match: 12. The PCR made use of 60 Vbeta and 13 Jbeta primers. Libraries were prepared by immunoSEQ multiplex PCR; TCRdb keeps only in-frame clonotypes and omits some of them. Counted here are approximately 200,000 clones, 75% to 80% occurring once; the ten biggest clones make up more than 1.5%. Specimen: PBMCs. The gene calls are TRBV6-6 and TRBJ1-1; 7 positions agree with TRBD1. The TCR originated in a man between 18 and 29 years old in good health and CMV-seronegative. CDR3 bases: TGTGCCAGCATATACAGGGGAGGCCAGACCACTGAAGCTTTCTTT. Amino acid sequence: CASIYRGGQTTEAFF.